The T cell receptor (beta chain) under discussion was sequenced for a study of glioma-infiltrating T cells. The study, taken as a whole, reports: Gliomas, especially low-grade, showed above-expected tissue-blood divergence; non-neoplastic patients showed below.

This clonotype was seen at least ten times. As yet, its antigen is unknown. Germline V CDR1 and CDR2: MNHNS, SASEGT. The V and J ends lost 0 bases and 6 bases respectively, with 9 bases between them. This CDR3 has 14 residues. Amplification of TCR alpha and beta CDR3 regions from RNA used iRepertoire nested multiplex PCR. For one-step reverse transcription and amplification, about 90-450 ng of tissue mRNA or PBMC total RNA was used. In TCRdb, the multiplex PCR reads were re-called with MiXCR into one record per CDR3 protein. The data hold about 140,000 distinct CDR3 sequences, with 35% to 50% observed a single time.

The sample consisted of glioma tissue, nonneoplastic brain tissue, or PBMCs (not recorded which). J is TRBJ1-5 and V is TRBV6-1, with D maybe TRBD1 (5 bases). This TCR was recovered from a human donor with low-grade glioma or glioblastoma, undergoing nonglioma brain surgery, or in good health (not recorded which). The CDR3: CASSEAGGAQPQHF. Here the CDR3 DNA reads TGTGCCAGCAGTGAAGCGGGGGGTGCTCAGCCCCAGCATTTT.